The 16 T cell receptor beta chains presented below share a single source sample, sequenced in a study of Ad26.COV2.S vaccination and SARS-CoV-2 variants. TCRdb's table, derived via immunoSEQ multiplex PCR, lists solely in-frame clones and lacks some. The sample shows about 280,000 clones, approximately 89% of them seen only once. Stated treatment: around 19 received Ad26.COV2.S at low or high dose, single or two shots; several received placebo; per-sample allocation not given. Material that was analyzed had been drawn on day 63 after the first vaccine or placebo injection. This material consisted of peripheral blood, taken in a trial of Ad26.COV2.S vaccine versus placebo. The receptors stem from a person between 18 and 65 years old who received the Ad26.COV2.S COVID-19 vaccine or a placebo.

The chain combines TRBV5-8 with TRBJ2-3; TRBD2 agrees at 7 bases. Germline lookup yields CDR1 SGHTS and CDR2 YDEGEE. The CDR3 length is 16 residues. V shed 1 base, J shed 4 bases, and the junction held 9 bases outside the gene matches. The CDR3 loop reads CASSLWASGGPDTQYF. The CDR3 bases are TGTGCCAGCAGCTTGTGGGCTAGCGGTGGACCAGATACGCAGTATTTT.

CDR3 DNA sequence: TGTGCCAGCAGTTACTCAGAAAATACACCCCAGCATTTT. It specifies CASSYSENTPQHF. This sequence joins TRBV6-2 or TRBV6-3 and TRBJ1-5; D call uncertain. V was pared by 0 bases and J by 10 bases, with 10 bases between. The CDR3 is 13 residues long. Per the germline V gene, CDR1 is MNHEY and CDR2 is SVGEGT.

The rearrangement joins TRBV14 to TRBJ2-1; 8 nucleotides agree with TRBD1. The trim removed 1 base at V and 9 bases at J, leaving 5 bases unmatched. The CDR3 contains 14 residues. Germline CDR1 and CDR2: SGHDN and FVKESK. The CDR3 reads CASSQVDRGGEQFF. The CDR3 DNA reads TGTGCCAGCAGCCAAGTTGACAGGGGAGGTGAGCAGTTCTTC. Drawing the rest from reference TRBV14 and TRBJ2-1, the complete variable domain is EAGVTQFPSHSVIEKGQTVTLRCDPISGHDNLYWYRRVMGKEIKFLLHFVKESKQDESGMPNNRFLAERTGGTYSTLKVQPAELEDSGVYFCASSQVDRGGEQFFGPGTRLTVL.

V and J are TRBV7-3 and TRBJ1-1; tentative D call: TRBD1 (6 bases). With 5 bases removed from V and 1 base from J, the gap between germline ends came to 8 bases. The germline V gene has CDR1 SGHTA and CDR2 FQGTGA. CDR3 length: 13 residues. This CDR3 is CASSVQGNTEAFF. CDR3 sequence (DNA): TGTGCCAGCAGCGTACAGGGGAACACTGAAGCTTTCTTT.

This chain links TRBV12-3 or TRBV12-4 with TRBJ1-5; D possibly corresponds to TRBD1 (6 bases). Trimming took off 7 bases at V and 3 bases at J, with 10 bases between the two ends. CDR3 length: 13 residues. The CDR3 region has the DNA TGTGCCAGCACCAGGGGCCTCAATCAGCCCCAGCATTTT. Protein sequence: CASTRGLNQPQHF.

V is TRBV3-1 (or the pseudogene TRBV3-2) and J is TRBJ1-3; D call uncertain. With 1 base removed from V and 2 bases from J, the gap between germline ends came to 9 bases. Germline CDR1 reads LGHDT; CDR2 reads YNNKEL (reference sequence). The CDR3 extends over 15 amino acids. CDR3 in DNA: TGTGCCAGCAGCCAAGCCTCCTTACCTGGAAACACCATATATTTT. Translating it yields CASSQASLPGNTIYF.

V is TRBV30 and J is TRBJ2-7; a weak D match, TRBD1 (6 bases). V lost 0 bases and J 0 bases, leaving 12 bases between the germline ends. This CDR3 spans 15 amino acids. Germline V gene data show CDR1 as GTSNPN and CDR2 as SVGIG (reference sequence). The CDR3 DNA reads TGTGCCTGGAGTGTACCAGGGGCTTTCTCCTACGAGCAGTACTTC. This sequence encodes CAWSVPGAFSYEQYF.

The chain is built from TRBV2 and TRBJ2-2, with a weak D call TRBD2 (6 bases). Germline assignment: CDR1 SNHLY and CDR2 FYNNEI. Trimming took off 4 bases at V and 1 base at J, with 10 bases between the two ends. The CDR3 consists of 15 residues. The CDR3 is CASSAPGLNTGELFF. The CDR3 nucleotides read TGTGCCAGCAGTGCCCCGGGACTGAACACCGGGGAGCTGTTTTTT.

The CDR3 region is CAWSVGSGLSEPQHF. The CDR3 DNA follows: TGTGCCTGGAGTGTAGGTTCCGGACTATCAGAGCCCCAGCATTTT. The chain couples TRBV30 to TRBJ1-5; no definite D call. The CDR3 consists of 15 residues. V was pared by 0 bases and J by 8 bases, with 17 bases between. The germline V gene encodes CDR1 GTSNPN and CDR2 SVGIG (reference sequence).

The chain joins TRBV3-1 (or the pseudogene TRBV3-2) to TRBJ2-1; 12 positions match TRBD1. Germline V gene lookup returns CDR1 LGHDT and CDR2 YNNKEL (reference sequence). V shed 2 bases and J 3 bases; nucleotides not matched to a gene: 8. The CDR3 contains 18 residues. CDR3 in amino acids: CASSQNLGTGGNYNEQFF. DNA of the CDR3: TGTGCCAGCAGCCAAAACCTCGGGACAGGGGGCAACTACAATGAGCAGTTCTTC.

V and J are TRBV7-9 and TRBJ1-1; D ambiguous. Trimming shortened V by 3 bases and J by 1 base, and 9 bases separated the two germline ends. Germline V CDR1 and CDR2: SEHNR, FQNEAQ (reference sequence). There are 14 residues in the CDR3. The CDR3 loop reads CASSLDYQNTEAFF. The CDR3 coding sequence is TGTGCCAGCAGCTTGGACTACCAGAACACTGAAGCTTTCTTT.

V usage is TRBV11-2 and J usage is TRBJ2-7; possibly TRBD1 for D (5 bases). Looked up from germline, CDR1 is SGHAT and CDR2 is FQNNGV. Between the trimmed V and J ends, which lost 3 bases and 7 bases, there was a span of 16 bases. This CDR3 is built from 14 residues. The CDR3: CASSFDSRSSEQYF. The CDR3 DNA reads as TGTGCCAGCAGCTTCGACAGCCGCTCCTCGGAGCAGTACTTC.

V is TRBV20-1 and J is TRBJ1-2, with 7 bases that match TRBD1. The CDR3 runs 11 residues. J gave up 5 bases and V 5 bases, and 2 bases lay outside the gene matches. In germline, CDR1 is DFQATT, CDR2 SNEGSKA (reference sequence). The CDR3 is CSALQGYGYTF. In nucleotides, the CDR3 is TGCAGTGCTTTACAGGGGTATGGCTACACCTTC.

This clone was recorded once. This sequence joins TRBV6-6 and TRBJ2-5, with D possibly being TRBD2 (6 bases). The V gene lost 5 bases and the J gene lost 1 base, with 20 bases spanning the gap. The CDR3 runs to 17 residues. Germline loops: CDR1 MNHNY, CDR2 SVGAGI (reference sequence). For the CDR3, the DNA is TGTGCCAGCAGTCCTTGGACCGGGAGTCCCCTCCAAGAGACCCAGTACTTC. This gives the protein CASSPWTGSPLQETQYF.

J is TRBJ2-7 and V is TRBV10-3; 8 bases align to TRBD1. The CDR3 contains 14 residues. V dropped 3 bases and J dropped 6; count of bases not matched to a gene: 7. Per germline, CDR1 ENHRY and CDR2 SYGVKD. In nucleotides, the CDR3 is TGTGCCATCAGTGATTATCAGGGGGCGGGCGAGCAGTACTTC. Translated: CAISDYQGAGEQYF.

The gene calls are TRBV28 and TRBJ1-1, with D possibly TRBD1 on 6 matching bases. The V end lost 5 bases, the J end lost 3 bases, and 16 bases lay between the germline ends. Germline assignment: CDR1 MDHEN and CDR2 SYDVKM. This CDR3 region has 15 residues. This CDR3 is CASSGWGAGDTEAFF. The CDR3, as DNA: TGTGCCAGCAGTGGCTGGGGGGCAGGGGACACTGAAGCTTTCTTT. Full variable domain (outside the CDR3, taken from reference TRBV28 and TRBJ1-1): DVKVTQSSRYLVKRTGEKVFLECVQDMDHENMFWYRQDPGLGLRLIYFSYDVKMKEKGDIPEGYSVSREKKERFSLILESASTNQTSMYLCASSGWGAGDTEAFFGQGTRLTVV.